Each of the 25 T cell receptor beta chains below was sequenced from the same sample in a study of blood T cell repertoires in COVID-19. Some clones are missing from TCRdb's copy, which holds only in-frame ones; the method was immunoSEQ multiplex PCR. The top ten clones hold 3% of a sample with about 360,000 clones, around 90% of them seen once. The sequencing sample was made of peripheral blood. All receptors derive from a human donor in a cohort sampled during active COVID-19.

This CDR3 reads CASSPLGLQETQYF. CDR3 DNA sequence: TGTGCCAGCAGCCCCCTTGGGCTACAAGAGACCCAGTACTTC. The chain recombines TRBV3-1 (or the pseudogene TRBV3-2) with TRBJ2-5; D unresolved. The V end lost 4 bases, the J end lost 2 bases, and 11 bases lay between the germline ends. The CDR3 consists of 14 residues. Germline V lookup: CDR1 LGHDT, CDR2 YNNKEL (reference sequence).

This clone appeared once. The J gene is TRBJ2-3, the V gene TRBV27; D call uncertain. V was pared by 2 bases and J by 2 bases, with 8 bases between. CDR1 MNHEY and CDR2 SMNVEV come from the germline V gene (reference sequence). The CDR3 totals 14 residues. The CDR3 nucleotides read TGTGCCAGCAGTTTACTTTGGCCCACAGATACGCAGTATTTT. This encodes CASSLLWPTDTQYF.

The CDR3 spells CASSLAGHEQYF. For the CDR3, the DNA is TGTGCCAGCAGCTTAGCTGGCCACGAGCAGTACTTC. The rearrangement joins TRBV7-2 to TRBJ2-7; D remains unclear. V dropped 0 bases and J dropped 5 bases, with 5 bases sitting between them. CDR1 SGHTA and CDR2 FQGNSA come from the germline V gene. The CDR3 covers 12 residues.

The chain is built from TRBV11-3 and TRBJ2-3, with D tentatively TRBD2 (5 bases). This CDR3 spans 14 amino acids. The V end lost 5 bases, the J end lost 4 bases, and 13 bases lay between the germline ends. Germline CDR1 is SGHNT and CDR2 is YENEEA. CDR3 bases: TGTGCCAGCAGCCTCCGAGGAGGCGCAGATACGCAGTATTTT. Translated: CASSLRGGADTQYF.

The chain is built from TRBV6-4 and TRBJ2-5, with D perhaps matching TRBD2 (5 bases). The germline V gene has CDR1 MRHNA and CDR2 SNTAGT. The V and J ends lost 3 bases and 7 bases respectively, with 15 bases between them. This CDR3 is built from 14 residues. This chain's CDR3 is CASSENHGMGTQYF. CDR3 coding DNA: TGTGCCAGCAGTGAAAATCACGGGATGGGGACCCAGTACTTC.

V and J are TRBV19 and TRBJ1-6, with D possibly TRBD1 on 5 matching bases. The CDR3 is 13 amino acids. V shed 8 bases and J shed 4 bases, with 9 bases lying between them. The germline CDR1 and CDR2 sequences are LNHDA and SQIVND (reference sequence). The CDR3: CASEGAYNSPLHF. DNA for the CDR3: TGTGCCAGTGAAGGGGCATATAATTCACCCCTCCACTTT.

The genes are TRBV6-5 and TRBJ1-1; TRBD1 might be the D (6 bases). The CDR3 covers 15 residues. The germline CDR1 and CDR2 sequences are MNHEY and SVGAGI. V was trimmed by 10 bases and J by 4 bases, leaving 22 bases between them. The CDR3: CATKLLQGEVTEAFF. The CDR3 region has the DNA TGTGCCACCAAACTTCTACAGGGCGAGGTCACTGAAGCTTTCTTT.

The chain joins TRBV7-9 to TRBJ2-7; 8 nucleotides line up with TRBD2. The CDR3 is 15 amino acids. V shed 1 base, J shed 6 bases, and the junction held 8 bases outside the gene matches. Germline values: CDR1 SEHNR, CDR2 FQNEAQ (reference sequence). CDR3 sequence: CASSLEAGGASEQYF. The CDR3 bases are TGTGCCAGCAGCTTAGAGGCGGGGGGCGCGTCCGAGCAGTACTTC.

The chain is built from TRBV5-5 and TRBJ1-1; D perhaps matches TRBD1 (6 bases). The CDR3 is 13 residues long. Per the germline V gene, CDR1 is SGHKS and CDR2 is YYEKEE (reference sequence). Trimming removed 4 bases from V and 8 bases from J, with 15 bases in between. Here the CDR3 reads CASSGGPGFEAFF. In DNA, the CDR3 is TGTGCCAGCAGCGGGGGCCCAGGGTTCGAAGCTTTCTTT.

V gene TRBV6-6 combines with J gene TRBJ1-5; D uncertain. The CDR3 runs 13 residues. Trimming took 2 bases from V and 6 from J, leaving 8 bases between them. Germline CDR1 reads MNHNY; CDR2 reads SVGAGI (reference sequence). CDR3 sequence reads: CASSYGLRQPQHF. CDR3 coding DNA: TGTGCCAGCAGTTACGGGCTACGTCAGCCCCAGCATTTT.

The chain has TRBV10-3 and TRBJ1-2, with TRBD1 matching 9 bases. This CDR3 is 15 amino acids long. Germline trimming cut 2 bases from V and 7 bases from J; bases unmatched to any gene: 8. Germline V gene sequence: CDR1 ENHRY, CDR2 SYGVKD. In DNA, the CDR3 is TGTGCCATCAGTGAGGATCTTACAGGGGGCTCTGGCTACACCTTC. It specifies CAISEDLTGGSGYTF.

Here the CDR3 reads CASSFTQYQETQYF. The CDR3 DNA reads as TGCGCCAGCAGCTTCACCCAGTACCAAGAGACCCAGTACTTC. The rearrangement links TRBV5-1 to TRBJ2-5; no definite D call. The CDR3 runs 14 residues. Trimming left V 2 bases short and J 0 bases short, with 8 bases between. Looked up from germline, CDR1 is SGHRS and CDR2 is YFSETQ.

The chain recombines TRBV18 with TRBJ1-2; 9 nucleotides line up with TRBD1. From germline, CDR1 is KGHSH and CDR2 LQKENI. Trimming cost V 3 bases and J 0 bases; bases outside gene matches: 2. The CDR3 sequence is 15 residues long. In DNA, the CDR3 is TGTGCCAGCTCACCGGGACAGGGTTCTAACTATGGCTACACCTTC. Protein: CASSPGQGSNYGYTF.

This chain joins TRBV3-1 (or the pseudogene TRBV3-2) and TRBJ2-7; 11 nucleotides line up with TRBD2. J gave up 4 bases and V 4 bases, and 6 bases lay outside the gene matches. Germline CDR1 LGHDT, CDR2 YNNKEL (reference sequence). The CDR3 spans 15 residues. The CDR3 coding sequence is TGTGCCAGCAGCCGGGGCAGGACTAGCGGGTACGAGCAGTACTTC. This translates into CASSRGRTSGYEQYF.

The chain joins TRBV4-2 to TRBJ2-7, with a weak D call TRBD1 (6 bases). V was pared by 0 bases and J by 6 bases, with 21 bases between. The germline CDR1 and CDR2 sequences are LGHNA and YNFKEQ. CDR3 length: 17 residues. CDR3: CASSQEGQGFPYGEQYF. For the CDR3, the DNA is TGTGCCAGCAGCCAAGAAGGGCAGGGGTTCCCCTACGGCGAGCAGTACTTC.

V usage is TRBV7-9 and J usage is TRBJ2-1; 9 bases map to TRBD2. The germline V gene encodes CDR1 SEHNR and CDR2 FQNEAQ (reference sequence). The CDR3 sequence is 15 residues long. V lost 5 bases, J lost 3 bases, and 5 bases stayed unmatched. The CDR3 nucleotides are TGTGCCAGCAGCCCGACAGCGGGGGGCTACAATGAGCAGTTCTTC. This codes for CASSPTAGGYNEQFF.

Turning to this clone: This same CDR3 is encoded by further DNA sequences in the sample. The rearrangement uses TRBV28 and TRBJ1-1; no reliable D call. The V gene's germline CDR1 is MDHEN and CDR2 SYDVKM. This CDR3 contains 13 residues. V was cut by 5 bases and J by 1 base, with 8 bases left in between. This CDR3 is CASSPGGNTEAFF. CDR3 bases: TGTGCCAGCAGTCCCGGCGGGAACACTGAAGCTTTCTTT.

The gene calls are TRBV6-5 and TRBJ1-2, with D possibly TRBD1 on 6 matching bases. The V end lost 6 bases, the J end lost 7 bases, and 21 bases lay between the germline ends. Germline V gives CDR1 MNHEY, CDR2 SVGAGI. The CDR3 loop spans 15 amino acids. The CDR3 DNA sequence: TGTGCCAGCAGCCAGCTGGGGGGGGGCGTTGGTGGCTACACCTTC. Its translation is CASSQLGGGVGGYTF.

The CDR3 DNA reads TGTGCCAGCAGCTTAGCGGGGGGGCTCACCTACAATGAGCAGTTCTTC. The encoded protein is CASSLAGGLTYNEQFF. V and J are TRBV5-4 and TRBJ2-1; 10 nucleotides match TRBD2. V dropped 2 bases and J dropped 2; count of bases not matched to a gene: 4. From germline, CDR1 is SGHNT and CDR2 YYREEE (reference sequence). The CDR3 is 16 residues long.

The CDR3 DNA sequence: TGTGCCAGCAGCCACGACAAAAGTGAAGCTTTCTTT. Translation: CASSHDKSEAFF. The chain joins TRBV5-6 to TRBJ1-1; no definite D call. The CDR3 length is 12 residues. V was cut by 4 bases and J by 7 bases, with 11 bases left in between. Germline V gives CDR1 SGHDT, CDR2 YYEEEE.

This chain links TRBV19 with TRBJ2-5; TRBD1 aligns across 9 bases. The CDR3 runs to 13 residues. Germline assignment: CDR1 LNHDA and CDR2 SQIVND (reference sequence). Trimming took 3 bases from V and 10 from J; bases not matched to a gene: 6. The CDR3 DNA reads as TGTGCCAGTAGTATCCGGGACAGGGCGGACCAGTACTTC. As protein: CASSIRDRADQYF.

The chain combines TRBV7-3 with TRBJ1-2; TRBD1 matches at 7 bases. Germline lookup yields CDR1 SGHTA and CDR2 FQGTGA. The CDR3 length is 14 residues. J was trimmed by 6 bases and V by 5 bases; bases with no gene match: 9. The CDR3 is CASSPSGGTHGYTF. The DNA of the CDR3 is TGTGCCAGCAGCCCCTCAGGGGGAACGCATGGCTACACCTTC. The variable domain in full, completed from reference TRBV7-3 and TRBJ1-2, reads GAGVSQTPSNKVTEKGKYVELRCDPISGHTALYWYRQSLGQGPEFLIYFQGTGAADDSGLPNDRFFAVRPEGSVSTLKIQRTERGDSAVYLCASSPSGGTHGYTFGSGTRLTVV.

CDR3 sequence reads: CASSLGGSAIQETQYF. As DNA, the CDR3 is TGTGCCAGCAGCTTAGGGGGTAGCGCGATACAAGAGACCCAGTACTTC. The chain has TRBV11-3 and TRBJ2-5; TRBD2 might be the D (5 bases). Germline-derived CDR1 and CDR2 are SGHNT and YENEEA. CDR3 length: 16 residues. V was trimmed by 1 base and J by 2 bases, leaving 14 bases between them.

This chain uses TRBV10-3 with TRBJ2-2, with 15 positions matching TRBD2. Germline V CDR1 and CDR2: ENHRY, SYGVKD. V dropped 6 bases and J dropped 5; count of bases not matched to a gene: 13. The CDR3 contains 19 residues. CDR3 amino acids: CAISGGGTSGGPRTGELFF. As DNA, the CDR3 is TGTGCCATCAGCGGAGGCGGGACTAGCGGGGGGCCAAGGACCGGGGAGCTGTTTTTT.

The J gene is TRBJ1-1, the V gene TRBV5-6; no firm D call. The CDR3 runs 11 residues. Trimming removed 4 bases at V and 6 bases at J, with 7 bases between. Germline loops: CDR1 SGHDT, CDR2 YYEEEE. CDR3 sequence (DNA): TGTGCCAGCAGCGCGCGAGCTGAAGCTTTCTTT. Amino acid sequence: CASSARAEAFF. Full variable domain (remainder filled in from reference TRBV5-6 and TRBJ1-1): DAGVTQSPTHLIKTRGQQVTLRCSPKSGHDTVSWYQQALGQGPQFIFQYYEEEERQRGNFPDRFSGHQFPNYSSELNVNALLLGDSALYLCASSARAEAFFGQGTRLTVV.